The source of this T cell receptor beta chain is a study of blood T cell repertoires in COVID-19 (dated by TCRdb to about 2020). For context, the study as a whole: Collaborator samples came from the United States, Italy and Spain and covered acute and convalescent phases of COVID-19. The prospective study material was composed of cDNA or gDNA derived from T cells, B-cell-depleted T cells, or PBMCs. Deeply sampled blood TCRbeta repertoires from subjects exposed to, actively infected with, or recovered from COVID-19 were included in the dataset. The repertoires were released in a freely available public database intended as a resource for research on the immune response to SARS-CoV-2. Samples came from the ongoing ImmuneRACE study (first 160 participants) plus 1,254 subjects from 6 global collaborators. Sample metadata almost always included a de-identified subject ID, COVID-19 status, age in years and sex. Where HLA class I and class II types were available, the types were taken from metadata supplied by the sample provider, not from assay-based typing. Results and caveats for the whole study, not just this receptor: How much clinical and demographic metadata was included differed by source and by participant, and the metadata was provided uncurated.

The immunoSEQ Assay, a bias-controlled multiplex PCR, was used to amplify TCRbeta CDR3 regions from genomic DNA. As for how the authors treated the data: Within the assay, amplification of reference gene primers was used to estimate how many nucleated cells each sample contained. Sequence reads were collapsed and filtered to measure the absolute abundance of every unique TCRbeta CDR3 rearrangement. For each sample, productive Simpson clonality was calculated as the square root of Simpson's diversity index across productive rearrangements. Not all clones reach the TCRdb copy of this immuneACCESS table, which keeps in-frame sequences only. Checked studies attribute under half of the gap to unresolved V genes and leave the rest unexplained. That table supplies the V and J calls and clone size; D and trimming were determined from the DNA. The sample includes about 100,000 clones, with about 83% observed a single time. 4% to 5% of the sample rests with the top ten.

CDR1 and CDR2 are drawn from the germline V gene (reference sequence): GTSNPN, SVGIG. Trimming removed 0 bases from V and 3 bases from J, leaving 8 bases between the germline ends. The CDR3 goes from the cysteine to the phenylalanine over 13 residues. The retained sequence is limited to the CDR3, 39 bases, with the frame set at the first base. This clone appeared many times. Its antigen is not yet known. Base quality data are lacking; no much larger clone is found one base away. This sample includes further DNA sequences coding for the same CDR3. Each collaborating institution followed its own protocols to collect whole blood in K2EDTA tubes. For TCRbeta analysis, collaborator samples were shipped as frozen whole blood, as isolated PBMCs, or as DNA extracted from either sample type.

The sequenced material came from peripheral blood. The chain was built from TRBV30 and TRBJ1-1; the D segment cannot be called with confidence. The TCR sequence derives from an older woman with acute or convalescent COVID-19. The CDR3 has the sequence CAWSVRRDTEAFF. In nucleotides, the sequence is TGTGCCTGGAGTGTGAGGCGGGACACTGAAGCTTTCTTT.